The 8 T cell receptor beta chains below were found in one sample sequenced in a study of sequential checkpoint blockade in melanoma. The treatment here: randomized to nivolumab then ipilimumab (arm A) or the reverse (arm B). The table came from immunoSEQ multiplex PCR; TCRdb's copy has only in-frame clones and leaves some out. The data hold roughly 23,000 clones, with around 70% observed a single time. Source: CD8+ T cells sorted from blood (inferred from file names), taken from a patient given nivolumab and ipilimumab in sequence. The receptors originated from a human donor with melanoma.

J is TRBJ2-1 and V is TRBV6-6; maybe TRBD1 (5 bases). Trimming pared 2 bases from V and 10 bases from J, leaving 9 bases between. The CDR3 loop spans 12 amino acids. Germline V lookup: CDR1 MNHNY, CDR2 SVGAGI (reference sequence). DNA for the CDR3: TGTGCCAGCAGTTACCAGGGAACCGAGCAGTTCTTC. Its translation is CASSYQGTEQFF.

The chain is built from TRBV10-1 and TRBJ2-1; 14 nucleotides match TRBD2. This CDR3 has 17 residues. The ends lost 11 bases at V and 4 bases at J; junction bases unmatched: 13. In germline, CDR1 is WNHNN, CDR2 SYGVQD (reference sequence). In DNA form, the CDR3 reads TGCGCCCTCCGGAGACTAGCGGGGGGGACCTCTTACAATGAGCAGTTCTTC. Its translation is CALRRLAGGTSYNEQFF.

V gene TRBV19 combines with J gene TRBJ1-5; D unresolved. Trimming left V 3 bases short and J 0 bases short, with 9 bases between. The CDR3 has 15 residues. Looked up from germline, CDR1 is LNHDA and CDR2 is SQIVND (reference sequence). The CDR3 is CASSISGLSNQPQHF. In nucleotides, the CDR3 is TGTGCCAGTAGTATTTCGGGTCTTAGCAATCAGCCCCAGCATTTT.

CDR3 amino acids: CASSVTGQVNNEQFF. The DNA for the CDR3 is TGTGCCAGCAGCGTAACGGGACAGGTAAACAATGAGCAGTTCTTC. The gene calls are TRBV9 and TRBJ2-1; 8 bases align to TRBD1. Germline values: CDR1 SGDLS, CDR2 YYNGEE. With 1 base clipped from V and 5 bases from J, the junction kept 5 bases outside the gene matches. This CDR3 has 15 amino acids.

The J gene is TRBJ2-7, the V gene TRBV6-5, with D possibly TRBD1 on 6 matching bases. Trimming took off 6 bases at V and 1 base at J, with 10 bases between the two ends. Per the germline V gene, CDR1 is MNHEY and CDR2 is SVGAGI. The CDR3 spans 13 residues. The CDR3 sequence: CASSWDNSYEQYF. DNA for the CDR3: TGTGCCAGCAGCTGGGACAATTCCTACGAGCAGTACTTC.

Notes on this clone: Its ends do not fully match the called genes, so a read error is possible. The chain recombines TRBV5-4 with TRBJ1-2; the match to TRBD1 covers 8 bases. The germline V gene encodes CDR1 SGHNT and CDR2 YYREEE (reference sequence). This CDR3 spans 17 amino acids. The DNA for the CDR3 is TGCGCCAGCAGCCAAGAGTACCCGGACAGGGAGAGACGGGGCTACACCTTC. It encodes CASSQEYPDRERRGYTF. Drawing the rest from reference TRBV5-4 and TRBJ1-2, the complete variable domain is ETGVTQSPTHLIKTRGQQVTLRCSSQSGHNTVSWYQQALGQGPQFIFQYYREEENGRGNFPPRFSGLQFPNYSSELNVNALELDDSALYLCASSQEYPDRERRGYTFGSGTRLTVV.

The chain combines TRBV7-9 with TRBJ2-3; the match to TRBD1 covers 8 bases. After removal of 5 bases from V and 6 bases from J, the junction contained 7 bases not matched to a gene. The CDR3 spans 14 residues. The germline V gene encodes CDR1 SEHNR and CDR2 FQNEAQ (reference sequence). For the CDR3, the DNA is TGTGCCAGCAGCCCGCGCACAGGGGGGGATACGCAGTATTTT. This sequence encodes CASSPRTGGDTQYF.

The chain links TRBV19 to TRBJ1-4; weak D call: TRBD1 (6 bases). V shed 6 bases and J shed 5 bases, with 13 bases lying between them. The CDR3 totals 14 residues. CDR1 is LNHDA and CDR2 is SQIVND in the germline V gene (reference sequence). The CDR3 DNA is TGTGCCAGTAGCGCACAGGGATTAAATGAAAAACTGTTTTTT. Translated, it gives CASSAQGLNEKLFF.